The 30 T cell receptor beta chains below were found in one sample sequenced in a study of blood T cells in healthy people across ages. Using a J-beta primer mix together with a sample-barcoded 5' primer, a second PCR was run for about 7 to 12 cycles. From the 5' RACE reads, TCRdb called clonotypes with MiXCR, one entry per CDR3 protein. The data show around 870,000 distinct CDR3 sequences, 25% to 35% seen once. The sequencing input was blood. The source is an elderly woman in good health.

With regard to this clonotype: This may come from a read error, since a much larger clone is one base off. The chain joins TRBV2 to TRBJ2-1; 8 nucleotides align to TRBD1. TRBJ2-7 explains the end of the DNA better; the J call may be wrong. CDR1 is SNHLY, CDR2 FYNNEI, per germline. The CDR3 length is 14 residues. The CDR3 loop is CASRGTGSYNEQYF. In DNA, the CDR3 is TGTGCCAGCAGGGGGACAGGCTCCTACAATGAGCAGTACTTC.

The CDR3 nucleotides read TGTGCCAGCAGCTTAGACACCGGGACACTTAACACCGGGGAGCTGTTTTTT. Its translation: CASSLDTGTLNTGELFF. This chain links TRBV11-2 with TRBJ2-2; TRBD1 is a possible D gene (6 bases). The CDR3 has 17 residues. Germline-derived CDR1 and CDR2 are SGHAT and FQNNGV. V lost 0 bases, J lost 2 bases, and 13 bases lay in between.

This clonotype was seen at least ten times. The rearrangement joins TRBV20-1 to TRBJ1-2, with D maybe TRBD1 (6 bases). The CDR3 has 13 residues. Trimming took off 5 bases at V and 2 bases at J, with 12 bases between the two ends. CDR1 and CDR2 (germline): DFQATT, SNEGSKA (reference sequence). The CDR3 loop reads CSAADRTNYGYTF. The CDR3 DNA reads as TGCAGTGCTGCAGACAGGACAAACTATGGCTACACCTTC.

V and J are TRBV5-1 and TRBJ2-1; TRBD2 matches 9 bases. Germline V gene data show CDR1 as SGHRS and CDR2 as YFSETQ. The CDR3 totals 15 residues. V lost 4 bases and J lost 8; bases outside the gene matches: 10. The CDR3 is CASSTGLAGNDEQFF. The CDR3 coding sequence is TGCGCCAGCAGCACGGGGCTAGCGGGAAACGATGAGCAGTTCTTC.

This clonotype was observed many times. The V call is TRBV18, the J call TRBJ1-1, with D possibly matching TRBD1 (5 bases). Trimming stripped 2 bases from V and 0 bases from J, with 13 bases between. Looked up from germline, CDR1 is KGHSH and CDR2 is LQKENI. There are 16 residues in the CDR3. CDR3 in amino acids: CASSPEVSGMNTEAFF. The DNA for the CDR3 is TGTGCCAGCTCACCAGAAGTCTCAGGGATGAACACTGAAGCTTTCTTT. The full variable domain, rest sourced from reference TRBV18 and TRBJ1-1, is NAGVMQNPRHLVRRRGQEARLRCSPMKGHSHVYWYRQLPEEGLKFMVYLQKENIIDESGMPKERFSAEFPKEGPSILRIQQVVRGDSAAYFCASSPEVSGMNTEAFFGQGTRLTVV.

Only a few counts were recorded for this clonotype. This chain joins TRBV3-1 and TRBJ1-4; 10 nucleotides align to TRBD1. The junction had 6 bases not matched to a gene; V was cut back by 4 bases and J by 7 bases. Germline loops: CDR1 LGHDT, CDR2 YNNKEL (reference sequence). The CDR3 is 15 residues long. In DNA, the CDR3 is TGTGCCAGCAGCCCAGGGGACAGGGGAGGTGAAAAACTGTTTTTT. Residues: CASSPGDRGGEKLFF.

CDR3 nucleotides: TGTGCCAGCAGCGCGTTAGCGGGGGGGCCGGAGACCCAGTACTTC. Encoded protein: CASSALAGGPETQYF. This chain connects TRBV7-8 to TRBJ2-5, with 11 positions matching TRBD2. The CDR3 runs to 15 residues. V dropped 5 bases and J dropped 5; count of bases not matched to a gene: 7. Germline V lookup: CDR1 SGHVS, CDR2 FQNEAQ.

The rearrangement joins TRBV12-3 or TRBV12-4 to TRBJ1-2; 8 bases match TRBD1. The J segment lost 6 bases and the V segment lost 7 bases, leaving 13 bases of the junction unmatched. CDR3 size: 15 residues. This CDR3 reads CASTTFPTTGDGYTF. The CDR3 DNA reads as TGTGCCAGCACAACGTTTCCCACGACAGGGGATGGCTACACCTTC.

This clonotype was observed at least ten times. In DNA, the CDR3 is TGTGCCAGCTCACCCCCTCGGACGGCTAACTATGGCTACACCTTC. As protein: CASSPPRTANYGYTF. V is TRBV18 and J is TRBJ1-2; D not certain. CDR3 length: 15 residues. CDR1 is KGHSH, CDR2 LQKENI, per germline. V gave up 3 bases and J gave up 0 bases, with 11 bases separating them.

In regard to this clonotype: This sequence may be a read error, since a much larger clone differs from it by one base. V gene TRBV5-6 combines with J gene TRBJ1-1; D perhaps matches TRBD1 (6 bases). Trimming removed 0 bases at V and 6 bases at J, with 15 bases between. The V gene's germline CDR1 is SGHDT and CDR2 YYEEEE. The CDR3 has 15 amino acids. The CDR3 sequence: CASSLVRGRRAEAFF. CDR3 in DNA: TGTGCCAGCAGCTTGGTCAGGGGAAGGAGGGCTGAAGCTTTCTTT.

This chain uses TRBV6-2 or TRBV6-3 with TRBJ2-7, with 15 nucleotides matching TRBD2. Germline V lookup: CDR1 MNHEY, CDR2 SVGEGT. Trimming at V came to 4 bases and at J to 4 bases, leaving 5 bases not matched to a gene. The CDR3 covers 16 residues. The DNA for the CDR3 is TGTGCCAGCAGTTCTCTTGGACTAGCGGGAGGGTACGAGCAGTACTTC. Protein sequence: CASSSLGLAGGYEQYF.

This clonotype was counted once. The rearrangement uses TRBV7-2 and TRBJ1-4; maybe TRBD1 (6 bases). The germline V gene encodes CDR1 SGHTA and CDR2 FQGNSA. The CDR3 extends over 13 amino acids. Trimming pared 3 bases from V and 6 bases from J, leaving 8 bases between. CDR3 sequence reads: CASSFYRDEKLFF. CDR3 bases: TGTGCCAGCAGCTTTTACAGGGATGAAAAACTGTTTTTT. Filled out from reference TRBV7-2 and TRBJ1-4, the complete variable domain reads GAGVSQSPSNKVTEKGKDVELRCDPISGHTALYWYRQSLGQGLEFLIYFQGNSAPDKSGLPSDRFSAERTGGSVSTLTIQRTQQEDSAVYLCASSFYRDEKLFFGSGTQLSVL.

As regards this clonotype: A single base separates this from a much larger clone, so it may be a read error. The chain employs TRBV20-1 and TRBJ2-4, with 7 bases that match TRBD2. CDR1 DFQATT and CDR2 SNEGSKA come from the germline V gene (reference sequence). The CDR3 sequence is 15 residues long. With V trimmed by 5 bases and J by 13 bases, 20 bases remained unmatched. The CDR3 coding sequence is TGCAGTGCTCGGGACCCAGCGGGGACTAACAATGAGCAGTACTTC. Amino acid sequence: CSARDPAGTNNEQYF.

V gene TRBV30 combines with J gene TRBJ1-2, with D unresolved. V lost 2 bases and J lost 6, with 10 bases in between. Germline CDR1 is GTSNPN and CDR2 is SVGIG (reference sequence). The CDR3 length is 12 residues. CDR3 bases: TGTGCCTGGAGTTTGGAAGGGCATGGCTACACCTTC. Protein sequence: CAWSLEGHGYTF.

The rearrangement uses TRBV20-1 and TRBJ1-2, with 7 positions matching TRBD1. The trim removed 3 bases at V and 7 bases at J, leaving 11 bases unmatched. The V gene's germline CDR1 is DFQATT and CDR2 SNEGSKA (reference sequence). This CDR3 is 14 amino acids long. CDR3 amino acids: CSASLGQSFPGYTF. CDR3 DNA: TGCAGTGCTAGCCTGGGACAGAGTTTTCCTGGCTACACCTTC.

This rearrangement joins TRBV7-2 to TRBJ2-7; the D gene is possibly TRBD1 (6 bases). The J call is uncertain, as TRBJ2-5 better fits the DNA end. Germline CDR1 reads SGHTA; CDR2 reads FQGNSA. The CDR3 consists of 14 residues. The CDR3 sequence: CASSAQPRGETQYF. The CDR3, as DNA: TGTGCCAGCAGCGCCCAACCTAGGGGGGAGACCCAGTACTTC.

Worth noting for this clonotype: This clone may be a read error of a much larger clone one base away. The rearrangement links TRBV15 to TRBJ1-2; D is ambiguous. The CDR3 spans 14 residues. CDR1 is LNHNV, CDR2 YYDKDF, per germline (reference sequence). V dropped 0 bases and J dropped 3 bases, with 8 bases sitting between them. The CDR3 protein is CATSRDRADYGYTF. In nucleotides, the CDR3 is TGTGCCACCAGCAGAGATCGGGCAGACTATGGCTACACCTTC. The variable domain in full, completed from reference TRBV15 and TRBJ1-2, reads DAMVIQNPRYQVTQFGKPVTLSCSQTLNHNVMYWYQQKSSQAPKLLFHYYDKDFNNEADTPDNFQSRRPNTSFCFLDIRSPGLGDTAMYLCATSRDRADYGYTFGSGTRLTVV.

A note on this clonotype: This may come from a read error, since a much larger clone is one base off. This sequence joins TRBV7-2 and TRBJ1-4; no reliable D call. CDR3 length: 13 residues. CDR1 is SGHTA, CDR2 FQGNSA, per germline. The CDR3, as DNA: TGTGCCAGCAGCCCAAGGATTAATGAAAAACGGTTTTTT. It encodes CASSPRINEKRFF.

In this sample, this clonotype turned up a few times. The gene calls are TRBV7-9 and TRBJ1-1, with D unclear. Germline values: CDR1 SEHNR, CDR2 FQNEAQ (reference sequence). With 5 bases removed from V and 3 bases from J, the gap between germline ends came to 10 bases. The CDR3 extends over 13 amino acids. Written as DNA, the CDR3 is TGTGCCAGCAGCCGAGCCTCACACACTGAAGCTTTCTTT. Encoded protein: CASSRASHTEAFF.

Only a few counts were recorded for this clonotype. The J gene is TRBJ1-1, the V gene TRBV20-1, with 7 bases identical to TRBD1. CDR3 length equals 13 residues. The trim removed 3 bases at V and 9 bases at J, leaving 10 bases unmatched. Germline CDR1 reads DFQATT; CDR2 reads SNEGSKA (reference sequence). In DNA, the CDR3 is TGCAGTGCTAGTGTCGGACAGGATAGTAAAGCTTTCTTT. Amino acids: CSASVGQDSKAFF.

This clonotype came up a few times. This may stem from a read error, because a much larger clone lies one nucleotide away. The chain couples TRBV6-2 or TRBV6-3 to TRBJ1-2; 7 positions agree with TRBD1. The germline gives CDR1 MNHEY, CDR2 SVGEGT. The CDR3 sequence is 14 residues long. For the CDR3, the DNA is TGTGCCAACAGTTACTCGACAGGGCCCTATGGCTACACCTTC. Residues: CANSYSTGPYGYTF.

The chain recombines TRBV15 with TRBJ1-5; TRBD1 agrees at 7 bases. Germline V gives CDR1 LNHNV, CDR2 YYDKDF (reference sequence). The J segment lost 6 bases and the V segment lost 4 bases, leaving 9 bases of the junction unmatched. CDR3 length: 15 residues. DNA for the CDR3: TGTGCCACCAGCAAACCTCAGGGGGGCCTTCAGCCCCAGCATTTT. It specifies CATSKPQGGLQPQHF.

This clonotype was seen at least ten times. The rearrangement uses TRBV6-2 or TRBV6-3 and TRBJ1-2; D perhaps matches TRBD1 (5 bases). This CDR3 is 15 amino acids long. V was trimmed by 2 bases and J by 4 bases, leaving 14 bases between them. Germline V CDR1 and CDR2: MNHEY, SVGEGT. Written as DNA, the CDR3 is TGTGCCAGCAGTTACCAAATCCCGACAGTCTATGGCTACACCTTC. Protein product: CASSYQIPTVYGYTF.

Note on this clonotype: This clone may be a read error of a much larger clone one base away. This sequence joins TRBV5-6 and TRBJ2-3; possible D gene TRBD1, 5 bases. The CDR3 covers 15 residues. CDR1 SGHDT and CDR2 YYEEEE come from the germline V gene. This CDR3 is CAGSASDKFTDTQYF. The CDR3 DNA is TGTGCCGGCAGCGCCTCGGACAAATTCACAGATACGCAGTATTTT.

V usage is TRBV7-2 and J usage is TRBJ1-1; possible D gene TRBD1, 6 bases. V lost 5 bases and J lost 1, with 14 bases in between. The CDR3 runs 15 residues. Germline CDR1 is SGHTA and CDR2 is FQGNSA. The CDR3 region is CASSLRGSRNTEAFF. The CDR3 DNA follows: TGTGCCAGCAGCCTCAGGGGCAGCAGGAACACTGAAGCTTTCTTT.

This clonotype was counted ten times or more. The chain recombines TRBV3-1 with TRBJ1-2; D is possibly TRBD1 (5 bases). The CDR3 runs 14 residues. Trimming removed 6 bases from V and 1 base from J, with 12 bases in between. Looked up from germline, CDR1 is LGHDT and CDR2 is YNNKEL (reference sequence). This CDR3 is CASRPGPINYGYTF. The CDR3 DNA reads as TGTGCCAGCAGACCGGGACCCATTAACTATGGCTACACCTTC.

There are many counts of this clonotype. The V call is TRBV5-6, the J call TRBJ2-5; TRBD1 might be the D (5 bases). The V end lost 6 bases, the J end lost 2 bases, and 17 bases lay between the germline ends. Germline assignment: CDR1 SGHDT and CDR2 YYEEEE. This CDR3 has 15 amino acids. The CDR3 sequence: CASTTATEFQETQYF. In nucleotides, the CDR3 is TGTGCCAGCACTACAGCGACAGAATTTCAAGAGACCCAGTACTTC.

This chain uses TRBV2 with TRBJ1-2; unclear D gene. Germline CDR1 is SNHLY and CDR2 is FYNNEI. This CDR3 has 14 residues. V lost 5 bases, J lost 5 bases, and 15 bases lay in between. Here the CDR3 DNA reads TGTGCCAGCAGTAAACGGCCGGAAACTTATGGCTACACCTTC. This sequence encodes CASSKRPETYGYTF.

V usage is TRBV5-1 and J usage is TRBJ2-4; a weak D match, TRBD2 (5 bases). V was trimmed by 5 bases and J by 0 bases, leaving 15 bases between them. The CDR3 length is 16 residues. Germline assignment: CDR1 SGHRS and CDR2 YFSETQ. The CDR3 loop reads CASSNGRDLAKNIQYF. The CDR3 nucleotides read TGCGCCAGCAGTAATGGACGGGATCTAGCCAAAAACATTCAGTACTTC.

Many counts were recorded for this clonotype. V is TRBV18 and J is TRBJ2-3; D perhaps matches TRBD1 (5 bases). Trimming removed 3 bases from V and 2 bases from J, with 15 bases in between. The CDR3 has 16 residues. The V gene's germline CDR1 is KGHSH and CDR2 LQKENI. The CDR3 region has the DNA TGTGCCAGCTCACCTCCGGGTTTACAGGTCACAGATACGCAGTATTTT. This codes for CASSPPGLQVTDTQYF.